This paragraph covers one T cell receptor (beta chain) sequence. No antigen is known for it. The study, taken as a whole, reports: Tumor Treg TCRs overlapped most with tumor naive CD4+ cells. Tumor memory CD4+ T cell TCR gene usage was found to cluster with blood and lymph node memory CD4+ cells and with lymph node naive CD4+ cells.

CDR1 is SGHRS and CDR2 is YFSETQ in the germline V gene. V shed 5 bases and J shed 1 base, with 15 bases lying between them. This CDR3 is built from 16 residues. After constant-region reverse-primer amplification, full-length variable regions underwent semi-nested PCR with Nested Universal Primer A. TCRdb used MiXCR to reprocess the 5' RACE reads, holding one entry per CDR3 protein. This table holds about 46,000 distinct CDR3 sequences, 28% found once. This receptor was taken from a female donor with breast cancer. This chain links TRBV5-1 with TRBJ2-2; possibly TRBD1 for D (5 bases). The sample comprised naive CD4+ T cells sorted from blood. Noted subset: naive CD4+ T cells, CD4+CD45RA+CD25-. The CDR3 DNA reads TGCGCCAGCAGTCAAAGGACATACAAGAACACCGGGGAGCTGTTTTTT. Its protein product is CASSQRTYKNTGELFF. Full variable domain (remainder filled in from reference TRBV5-1 and TRBJ2-2): KAGVTQTPRYLIKTRGQQVTLSCSPISGHRSVSWYQQTPGQGLQFLFEYFSETQRNKGNFPGRFSGRQFSNSRSEMNVSTLELGDSALYLCASSQRTYKNTGELFFGEGSRLTVL.